The 3 T cell receptor beta chains below were found in one sample sequenced in a study of vaccination effects on CD4 cells after COVID-19. The antigens of these receptors remain unknown. With the ViraFEST assay, the study expanded antigen-specific CD4+ T cells using viral peptide pools, then sequenced them. CD4+ T cell isolation took place after approximately 11 days of culture. Vaccinated participants had no history of SARS-CoV-2 infection and tested negative for nucleocapsid antibodies. The table came from immunoSEQ multiplex PCR; TCRdb's copy has only in-frame clones and leaves some out. Among around 79,000 clones listed, about 79% were seen once. The source was CD4+ T cells from PBMCs cultured with SARS-CoV-2 spike peptides, collected before COVID-19 vaccination. These receptors were obtained from a human donor who received a COVID-19 vaccine.

V usage is TRBV5-1 and J usage is TRBJ1-2; D is ambiguous. Between the trimmed V and J ends, which lost 4 bases and 0 bases, there was a span of 13 bases. The length of the CDR3 is 15 residues. Germline V lookup: CDR1 SGHRS, CDR2 YFSETQ. The DNA of the CDR3 is TGCGCCAGCAGCCTCACAACACCGGCTAACTATGGCTACACCTTC. This codes for CASSLTTPANYGYTF.

This chain uses TRBV4-1 with TRBJ2-4, with TRBD2 identical over 12 bases. The CDR3 is 18 residues long. Germline lookup yields CDR1 MGHRA and CDR2 YSYEKL. Trimming at V came to 1 base and at J to 1 base, leaving 5 bases not matched to a gene. CDR3 sequence reads: CASSQGLAGGQAKNIQYF. The CDR3 DNA reads as TGCGCCAGCAGCCAAGGGCTAGCGGGGGGGCAGGCCAAAAACATTCAGTACTTC.

V gene TRBV7-9 combines with J gene TRBJ1-4; 7 bases are shared with TRBD1. The CDR3 spans 15 residues. Unmatched junction bases numbered 6, after V lost 0 bases and J lost 8 bases. In germline, CDR1 is SEHNR, CDR2 FQNEAQ (reference sequence). The CDR3 DNA reads TGTGCCAGCAGCTTAGCGGCAGGGGGAGAAGAAAAACTGTTTTTT. Its translation is CASSLAAGGEEKLFF.